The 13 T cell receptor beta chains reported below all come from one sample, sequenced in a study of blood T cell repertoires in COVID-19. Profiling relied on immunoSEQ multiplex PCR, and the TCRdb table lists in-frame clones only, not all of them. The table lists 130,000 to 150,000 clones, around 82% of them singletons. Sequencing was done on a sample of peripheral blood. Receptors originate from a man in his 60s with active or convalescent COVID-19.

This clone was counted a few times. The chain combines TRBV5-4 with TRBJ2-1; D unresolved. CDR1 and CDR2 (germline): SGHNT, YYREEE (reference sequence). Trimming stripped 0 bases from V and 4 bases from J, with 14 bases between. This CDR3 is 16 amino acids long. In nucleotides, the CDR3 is TGTGCCAGCAGCTTGGCCGGTAGAGGCTCATACAATGAGCAGTTCTTC. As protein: CASSLAGRGSYNEQFF.

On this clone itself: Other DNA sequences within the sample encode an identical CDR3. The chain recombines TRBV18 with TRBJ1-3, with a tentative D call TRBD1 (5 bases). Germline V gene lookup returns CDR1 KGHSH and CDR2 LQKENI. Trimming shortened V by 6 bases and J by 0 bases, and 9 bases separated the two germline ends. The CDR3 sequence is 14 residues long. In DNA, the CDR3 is TGTGCCAGCTCGCCCGACAGCTCTGGAAACACCATATATTTT. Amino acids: CASSPDSSGNTIYF.

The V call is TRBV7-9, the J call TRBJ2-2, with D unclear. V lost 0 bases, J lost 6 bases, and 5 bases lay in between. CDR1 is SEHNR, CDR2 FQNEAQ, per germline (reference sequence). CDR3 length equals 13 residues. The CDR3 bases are TGTGCCAGCAGCTTAGCTTATTCCGGGGAGCTGTTTTTT. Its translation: CASSLAYSGELFF.

Here the CDR3 DNA reads TGTGCCAGCAGCTTAGCGGGAGACTACAATGAGCAGTTCTTC. Its translation is CASSLAGDYNEQFF. The chain has TRBV7-9 and TRBJ2-1; tentative D call: TRBD2 (5 bases). Trimming removed 0 bases at V and 3 bases at J, with 6 bases between. Germline V lookup: CDR1 SEHNR, CDR2 FQNEAQ (reference sequence). The CDR3 contains 14 residues.

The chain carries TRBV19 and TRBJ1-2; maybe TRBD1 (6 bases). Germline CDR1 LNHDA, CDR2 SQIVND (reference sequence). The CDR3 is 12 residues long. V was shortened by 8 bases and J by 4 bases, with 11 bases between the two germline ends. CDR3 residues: CASDQGSYGYTF. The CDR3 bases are TGTGCCAGTGACCAGGGGTCCTATGGCTACACCTTC.

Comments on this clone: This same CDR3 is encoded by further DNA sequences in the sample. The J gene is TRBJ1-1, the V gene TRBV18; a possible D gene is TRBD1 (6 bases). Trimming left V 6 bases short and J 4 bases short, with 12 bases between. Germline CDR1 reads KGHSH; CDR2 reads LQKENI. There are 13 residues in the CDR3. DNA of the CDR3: TGTGCCAGCTCCCCAAGGGGGGGCACTGAAGCTTTCTTT. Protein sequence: CASSPRGGTEAFF.

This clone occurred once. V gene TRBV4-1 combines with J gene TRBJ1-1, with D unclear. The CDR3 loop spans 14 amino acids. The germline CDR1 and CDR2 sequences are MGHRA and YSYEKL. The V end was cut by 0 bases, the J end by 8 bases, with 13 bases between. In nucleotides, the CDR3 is TGCGCCAGCAGCCAAGAAGCGGGGAACGCCGAAGCTTTCTTT. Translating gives CASSQEAGNAEAFF.

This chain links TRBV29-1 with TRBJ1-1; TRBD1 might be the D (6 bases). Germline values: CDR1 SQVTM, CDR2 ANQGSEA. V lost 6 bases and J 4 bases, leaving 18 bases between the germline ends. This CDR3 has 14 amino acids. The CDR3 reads CSVTRGSRGTEAFF. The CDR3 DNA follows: TGCAGCGTCACAAGGGGGTCGAGGGGCACTGAAGCTTTCTTT. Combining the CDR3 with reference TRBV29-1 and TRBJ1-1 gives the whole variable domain SAVISQKPSRDICQRGTSLTIQCQVDSQVTMMFWYRQQPGQSLTLIATANQGSEATYESGFVIDKFPISRPNLTFSTLTVSNMSPEDSSIYLCSVTRGSRGTEAFFGQGTRLTVV.

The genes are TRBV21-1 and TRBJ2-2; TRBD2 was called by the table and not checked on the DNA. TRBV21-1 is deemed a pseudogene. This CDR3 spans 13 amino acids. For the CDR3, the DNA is TGTGCCAGCAGGTGCACTCGGGTCGGGGAGCTGTTTTTT. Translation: CASRCTRVGELFF.

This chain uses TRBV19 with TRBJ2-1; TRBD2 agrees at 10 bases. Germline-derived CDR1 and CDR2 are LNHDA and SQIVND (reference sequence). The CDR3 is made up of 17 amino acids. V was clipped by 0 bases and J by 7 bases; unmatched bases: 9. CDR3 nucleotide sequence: TGTGCCAGTAGTATAGATCATGCTAGCGGGAGCTTTAATGAGCAGTTCTTC. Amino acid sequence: CASSIDHASGSFNEQFF.

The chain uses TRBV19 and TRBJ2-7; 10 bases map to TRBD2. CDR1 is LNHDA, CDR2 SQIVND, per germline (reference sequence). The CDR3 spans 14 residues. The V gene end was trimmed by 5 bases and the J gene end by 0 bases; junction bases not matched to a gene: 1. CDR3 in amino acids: CASSWTSGSYEQYF. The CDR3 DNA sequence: TGTGCCAGTAGTTGGACTAGCGGCTCCTACGAGCAGTACTTC.

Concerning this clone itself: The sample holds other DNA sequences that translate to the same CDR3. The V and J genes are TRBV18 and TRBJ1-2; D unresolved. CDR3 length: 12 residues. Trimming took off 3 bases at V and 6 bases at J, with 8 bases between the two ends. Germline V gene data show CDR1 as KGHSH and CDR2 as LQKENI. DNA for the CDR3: TGTGCCAGCTCACCGGGCCGAGATGGCTACACCTTC. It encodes CASSPGRDGYTF. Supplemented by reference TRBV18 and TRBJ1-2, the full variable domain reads NAGVMQNPRHLVRRRGQEARLRCSPMKGHSHVYWYRQLPEEGLKFMVYLQKENIIDESGMPKERFSAEFPKEGPSILRIQQVVRGDSAAYFCASSPGRDGYTFGSGTRLTVV.

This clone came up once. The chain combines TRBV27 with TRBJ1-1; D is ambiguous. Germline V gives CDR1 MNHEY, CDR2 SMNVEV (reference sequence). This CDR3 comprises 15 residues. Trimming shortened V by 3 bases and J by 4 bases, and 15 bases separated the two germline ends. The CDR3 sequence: CASSFQSLGSTEAFF. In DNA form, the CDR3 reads TGTGCCAGCAGTTTCCAATCTCTCGGGAGCACTGAAGCTTTCTTT.